Listed below are T cell receptor beta chains from one sample, sequenced in a study of blood T cell repertoires in COVID-19. Repertoires were generated with immunoSEQ multiplex PCR, while TCRdb's copy carries only in-frame clones and drops some. The profile shows more than 250,000 clones, around 83% of them singletons. The sample was PBMCs or T cells enriched from blood (not recorded which). These receptor sequences come from a man aged 35 to 55 who had been exposed to COVID-19. CDR3s include the opening cysteine and the closing phenylalanine or tryptophan. The D gene is left open where the match is weak. Only part of the rows carry a size: once, few, many, or a class if the clone is expanded.

V gene	clone size	D gene	J gene	CDR3 DNA	CDR3 protein
TRBV28	.	TRBD1	TRBJ1-2	TGTGCCAGCAGCCCCGGGACAGGTGGCTACACCTTC	CASSPGTGGYTF
TRBV6-6	.	.	TRBJ1-1	TGTGCCAGCATCCAGGGAGAGGGGGACACTGAAGCTTTCTTT	CASIQGEGDTEAFF
TRBV21-1	.	.	TRBJ2-1	TGTGCCAGCAGCAAGAACCGAATGAGCAAGTTCTTC	CASSKNRMSKFF
TRBV15	.	TRBD1	TRBJ2-5	TGTGCCACCAGCGGGACAGCCATACAAGAGACCCAGTACTTC	CATSGTAIQETQYF
TRBV30	.	TRBD2	TRBJ2-7	TGTGCCTGGAGTGTACTAGCGGGAGTTGGCGAGCAGTACTTC	CAWSVLAGVGEQYF
TRBV6-4	.	TRBD1	TRBJ2-1	TGTGCCAGCAGTGACAGGACAGGCGCCTACAATGAGCAGTTCTTC	CASSDRTGAYNEQFF
TRBV7-8	once	.	TRBJ1-2	TGTGCCAGCTCCCAGGACTTGCGCTATGGCTACACCTTC	CASSQDLRYGYTF
TRBV10-2	.	TRBD2	TRBJ2-7	TGCGCCAGCAGTGACGGGGCGGGAGGGCCCGTTTTCTACGAGCAGTACTTC	CASSDGAGGPVFYEQYF
TRBV29-1	.	TRBD1	TRBJ2-7	TGCAGCGTTTTGACAGGGGGAACCTACGAGCAGTACTTC	CSVLTGGTYEQYF
TRBV9	.	TRBD1	TRBJ1-5	TGTGCCAGCAGCGTAGGAGGACAGGGAAGTCAGCCCCAGCATTTT	CASSVGGQGSQPQHF
TRBV6-5	.	.	TRBJ1-5	TGTGCCAGCAGCCCGTGGGGGGATCAGCCCCAGCATTTT	CASSPWGDQPQHF
TRBV20-1	.	TRBD2	TRBJ2-5	TGCAGTGCTAGTGGGCAGCGGGGGGAGACCCAGTACTTC	CSASGQRGETQYF
TRBV19	.	.	TRBJ2-1	TGTGCCAGTAGTCGTTCAGGGTGGAATGAGCAGTTCTTC	CASSRSGWNEQFF
TRBV30	.	.	TRBJ2-5	TGTGCCTGGAGCCGGGGAACTAGTCAGATCGAGACCCAGTACTTC	CAWSRGTSQIETQYF
TRBV20-1	.	TRBD1	TRBJ2-7	TGCAGTGCTAGTCCCAGGGGGCGCTTAGATTTCGAGCAGTACTTC	CSASPRGRLDFEQYF
TRBV14	.	TRBD1	TRBJ2-5	TGTGCCAGCAGCCAATGGGGAGGACAGGGGACGGAGACCCAGTACTTC	CASSQWGGQGTETQYF
TRBV15	few	.	TRBJ1-4	TGTGCCACCAGCAGAGATAGGACTACTAATGAAAAACTGTTTTTT	CATSRDRTTNEKLFF
TRBV7-9	.	.	TRBJ1-2	TGTGCCAGCAGCTTTACAGGAACCGATGGCTACACCTTC	CASSFTGTDGYTF
TRBV7-6	.	.	TRBJ2-3	TGTGCCAGCAGTTTAGGACTAGATACGCAGTATTTT	CASSLGLDTQYF
TRBV12-3/TRBV12-4	.	TRBD1	TRBJ2-7	TGTGCCAGCAGGACAGGGAACCTCTACGAGCAGTACTTC	CASRTGNLYEQYF
TRBV5-1	.	.	TRBJ1-1	TGCGCCAGCAGCCCGGGACTCACTGAAGCTTTCTTT	CASSPGLTEAFF
TRBV10-1	.	.	TRBJ2-3	TGCGCCAGCAGTGAGTCGAGAGGAGGTGGAGATACGCAGTATTTT	CASSESRGGGDTQYF
TRBV14	.	.	TRBJ2-7	TGTGCCAGCAGCCCGCATCAGGGAACCTACGAGCAGTACTTC	CASSPHQGTYEQYF
TRBV7-2	once	.	TRBJ1-3	TGTGCCAGCAGCTTAGTAGGGGGAGATGGAAACACCATATATTTT	CASSLVGGDGNTIYF
TRBV5-4	few	.	TRBJ1-2	TGTGCCAGCAGCACCACAGGGCCCTATGGCTACACCTTC	CASSTTGPYGYTF
TRBV2	.	.	TRBJ1-6	TGTGCCAGCAGCGGCAGGCAAGGAAGTAATTCACCCCTCCACTTT	CASSGRQGSNSPLHF
TRBV5-1	.	TRBD1	TRBJ2-2	TGCGCCAGCAGCCTGGACAGGGCGAACACCGGGGAGCTGTTTTTT	CASSLDRANTGELFF